Below, 32 T cell receptor beta chains from the same sample are listed, as sequenced in a study of blood T cell repertoires in COVID-19 (dated by TCRdb to about 2020). Library preparation used the immunoSEQ multiplex PCR assay. TCRdb carries this immuneACCESS record with in-frame sequences only. Its versions omit some clonotypes, under half of them owing to an unresolved V gene in the studies checked, with the rest unexplained. Across this sample there are fewer than 250,000 clones, with about 91% seen only once. Of the sample, approximately 2.4% is held by the ten largest clones. Sequenced material: PBMCs or T cells enriched from blood (not recorded which). The receptors were gathered from a woman under 40 with acute COVID-19.

This rearrangement joins TRBV2 to TRBJ1-5, with 7 positions matching TRBD1. Germline lookup yields CDR1 SNHLY and CDR2 FYNNEI. J gave up 5 bases and V 7 bases, and 14 bases lay outside the gene matches. The CDR3 contains 16 residues. CDR3 sequence reads: CASTKEGPQGDQPQHF. In nucleotides, the CDR3 is TGTGCCAGCACCAAAGAGGGGCCCCAGGGGGATCAGCCCCAGCATTTT.

This clone was recorded a few times. V and J are TRBV6-2 or TRBV6-3 and TRBJ1-6; no firm D call. This CDR3 region has 14 residues. V was cut by 2 bases and J by 6 bases, with 8 bases left in between. Germline V gene sequence: CDR1 MNHEY, CDR2 SVGEGT. CDR3 DNA sequence: TGTGCCAGCAGTTACGTCAGTCTTAATTCACCCCTCCACTTT. It yields the protein CASSYVSLNSPLHF.

The V gene is TRBV7-9, the J gene TRBJ1-3; no clear D gene. CDR1 is SEHNR and CDR2 is FQNEAQ in the germline V gene (reference sequence). V lost 4 bases and J lost 0, with 7 bases in between. The CDR3 is 14 amino acids. As DNA, the CDR3 is TGTGCCAGCAGCTCTCTTTTCTCTGGAAACACCATATATTTT. This codes for CASSSLFSGNTIYF.

V is TRBV29-1 and J is TRBJ1-5, with TRBD1 identical over 8 bases. Germline V CDR1 and CDR2: SQVTM, ANQGSEA. J was trimmed by 4 bases and V by 5 bases; bases with no gene match: 4. The length of the CDR3 is 13 residues. In nucleotides, the CDR3 is TGCAGCGTTCGACAGGGGCCTAATCAGCCCCAGCATTTT. Its protein is CSVRQGPNQPQHF.

The genes are TRBV9 and TRBJ1-6; 10 bases map to TRBD1. Trimming took 4 bases from V and 7 from J; bases not matched to a gene: 8. CDR1 and CDR2 from the germline V gene are SGDLS and YYNGEE. This CDR3 region has 16 residues. CDR3 in amino acids: CASSLPPGQGNSPLHF. The CDR3 DNA follows: TGTGCCAGCAGCCTTCCCCCGGGACAGGGGAATTCACCCCTCCACTTT.

The V and J genes are TRBV30 and TRBJ2-5, with 8 positions matching TRBD1. V shed 2 bases and J 5 bases; nucleotides not matched to a gene: 7. The V gene's germline CDR1 is GTSNPN and CDR2 SVGIG (reference sequence). CDR3 length: 14 amino acids. The CDR3 sequence is CAWSWQGAGETQYF. In nucleotides, the CDR3 is TGTGCCTGGAGTTGGCAGGGGGCAGGGGAGACCCAGTACTTC.

This chain connects TRBV5-6 to TRBJ1-4; no reliable D call. Germline-derived CDR1 and CDR2 are SGHDT and YYEEEE. The CDR3 covers 15 residues. Trimming pared 6 bases from V and 8 bases from J, leaving 20 bases between. The CDR3 loop reads CASTAETQKEEKLFF. As DNA, the CDR3 is TGTGCCAGCACGGCGGAGACCCAGAAGGAGGAAAAACTGTTTTTT.

V is TRBV7-6 and J is TRBJ2-1; 7 bases agree with TRBD1. This CDR3 contains 18 residues. CDR1 SGHVS and CDR2 FNYEAQ come from the germline V gene. Germline trimming cut 0 bases from V and 2 bases from J; bases unmatched to any gene: 10. The CDR3 is CASSLARQGSVAYNEQFF. The CDR3 coding sequence is TGTGCCAGCAGCTTAGCAAGACAGGGATCTGTGGCCTACAATGAGCAGTTCTTC.

This clone was counted between two and nine times. This chain joins TRBV5-3 and TRBJ1-2; TRBD1 is a possible D gene (6 bases). TRBV5-3 is identified as an open reading frame with a role that is uncertain. Trimming stripped 4 bases from V and 5 bases from J, with 9 bases between. The CDR3 extends over 12 amino acids. The CDR3 sequence is CARSPDRYGYTF. DNA for the CDR3: TGTGCCAGAAGCCCCGACAGGTATGGCTACACCTTC.

The genes are TRBV14 and TRBJ2-7; 7 bases are shared with TRBD2. The CDR3 length is 15 residues. Germline CDR1 reads SGHDN; CDR2 reads FVKESK. After removal of 1 base from V and 6 bases from J, the junction contained 9 bases not matched to a gene. The CDR3 is CASSQVLRGEGEQYF. In DNA form, the CDR3 reads TGTGCCAGCAGCCAAGTATTACGAGGGGAGGGCGAGCAGTACTTC. Using reference TRBV14 and TRBJ2-7 for the parts outside the CDR3, the full variable domain is EAGVTQFPSHSVIEKGQTVTLRCDPISGHDNLYWYRRVMGKEIKFLLHFVKESKQDESGMPNNRFLAERTGGTYSTLKVQPAELEDSGVYFCASSQVLRGEGEQYFGPGTRLTVT.

The chain combines TRBV9 with TRBJ2-3, with a possible D match to TRBD1 (5 bases). V lost 4 bases and J 9 bases, leaving 18 bases between the germline ends. The CDR3 loop spans 14 amino acids. The germline V gene has CDR1 SGDLS and CDR2 YYNGEE. The CDR3, as DNA: TGTGCCAGCAGCCCTGGGGCCCCCCCGGCAACGCAGTATTTT. Protein: CASSPGAPPATQYF.

The rearrangement uses TRBV30 and TRBJ1-5; TRBD1 matches 7 bases. The CDR3 has 14 amino acids. Germline values: CDR1 GTSNPN, CDR2 SVGIG (reference sequence). V trimming: 6 bases; J trimming: 1 base; junction bases outside the gene matches: 6. CDR3 coding DNA: TGTGCCTGCCGGGACAGACAAAGCAATCAGCCCCAGCATTTT. Its translation is CACRDRQSNQPQHF.

V gene TRBV6-5 combines with J gene TRBJ2-7; 9 bases are shared with TRBD2. This CDR3 region has 15 residues. The V segment lost 0 bases and the J segment 2 bases; nucleotides outside the gene matches: 2. The germline V gene has CDR1 MNHEY and CDR2 SVGAGI. CDR3 protein: CASSYSLAGTYEQYF. CDR3 nucleotide sequence: TGTGCCAGCAGTTACTCTCTAGCGGGAACCTACGAGCAGTACTTC.

The gene calls are TRBV27 and TRBJ1-6, with 7 positions matching TRBD1. CDR1 is MNHEY and CDR2 is SMNVEV in the germline V gene (reference sequence). Trimming removed 7 bases from V and 10 bases from J; junction bases left unmatched: 10. This CDR3 is 14 amino acids long. The CDR3 protein is CASKLTARGSPLHF. The CDR3 DNA follows: TGTGCCAGCAAGTTGACAGCCAGGGGGTCACCCCTCCACTTT.

The CDR3 loop is CASSRSLTGGQDTQYF. The CDR3 DNA reads as TGTGCCAGCAGTCGATCACTCACGGGGGGCCAAGATACGCAGTATTTT. This chain uses TRBV27 with TRBJ2-3, with D maybe TRBD2 (7 bases). With 5 bases removed from V and 5 bases from J, the gap between germline ends came to 20 bases. This CDR3 has 16 residues. Germline V lookup: CDR1 MNHEY, CDR2 SMNVEV (reference sequence).

The chain has TRBV7-2 and TRBJ2-3; no clear D gene. The CDR3 covers 16 residues. Trimming pared 0 bases from V and 5 bases from J, leaving 15 bases between. The germline V gene encodes CDR1 SGHTA and CDR2 FQGNSA. CDR3 coding DNA: TGTGCCAGCAGCTTAGCCACAGCATGGTGGGTAGATACGCAGTATTTT. This gives the protein CASSLATAWWVDTQYF. Together with reference TRBV7-2 and TRBJ2-3, the CDR3 gives the full variable domain: GAGVSQSPSNKVTEKGKDVELRCDPISGHTALYWYRQSLGQGLEFLIYFQGNSAPDKSGLPSDRFSAERTGGSVSTLTIQRTQQEDSAVYLCASSLATAWWVDTQYFGPGTRLTVL.

The V call is TRBV7-9, the J call TRBJ1-4; D remains ambiguous. The V gene's germline CDR1 is SEHNR and CDR2 FQNEAQ (reference sequence). The CDR3 covers 15 residues. V was shortened by 1 base and J by 8 bases, with 14 bases between the two germline ends. The CDR3 region is CASSLGGFRREKLFF. The CDR3 nucleotides read TGTGCCAGCAGCTTAGGAGGGTTCCGACGAGAAAAACTGTTTTTT.

The chain couples TRBV5-8 to TRBJ2-7; D is uncertain. Trimming stripped 5 bases from V and 1 base from J, with 13 bases between. There are 14 residues in the CDR3. The germline gives CDR1 SGHTS, CDR2 YDEGEE. CDR3 in amino acids: CASRSRRGSYEQYF. The CDR3 DNA follows: TGTGCCAGCAGGTCCCGGCGAGGTTCCTACGAGCAGTACTTC.

V and J are TRBV11-2 and TRBJ1-3, with D tentatively TRBD1 (6 bases). This CDR3 has 16 amino acids. Trimming left V 2 bases short and J 0 bases short, with 11 bases between. Germline values: CDR1 SGHAT, CDR2 FQNNGV. The CDR3 protein is CASSLRGGYSGNTIYF. The CDR3 region has the DNA TGTGCCAGCAGCTTAAGGGGGGGTTACTCTGGAAACACCATATATTTT. The complete variable domain, with remaining parts taken from reference TRBV11-2 and TRBJ1-3, reads EAGVAQSPRYKIIEKRQSVAFWCNPISGHATLYWYQQILGQGPKLLIQFQNNGVVDDSQLPKDRFSAERLKGVDSTLKIQPAKLEDSAVYLCASSLRGGYSGNTIYFGEGSWLTVV.

The J gene is TRBJ2-7, the V gene TRBV10-1; 10 bases line up with TRBD1. The CDR3 totals 16 residues. CDR1 WNHNN and CDR2 SYGVQD come from the germline V gene (reference sequence). V trimming: 8 bases; J trimming: 5 bases; junction bases outside the gene matches: 15. DNA for the CDR3: TGCGCCAGCTCATACGAACCGGGACAGGGGCCCAACGAGCAGTACTTC. Protein: CASSYEPGQGPNEQYF.

The chain links TRBV25-1 to TRBJ1-6; no clear D gene. The V end lost 0 bases, the J end lost 8 bases, and 14 bases lay between the germline ends. Germline V gene sequence: CDR1 MGHDK, CDR2 SYGVNS. The CDR3 sequence is 16 residues long. The CDR3 loop reads CASSEYEGAWDSPLHF. The CDR3 DNA reads TGTGCCAGCAGTGAATACGAGGGTGCCTGGGATTCACCCCTCCACTTT. The full variable domain, in which reference TRBV25-1 and TRBJ1-6 provide the parts outside the CDR3, is EADIYQTPRYLVIGTGKKITLECSQTMGHDKMYWYQQDPGMELHLIHYSYGVNSTEKGDLSSESTVSRIRTEHFPLTLESARPSHTSQYLCASSEYEGAWDSPLHFGNGTRLTVT.

The chain recombines TRBV9 with TRBJ2-1, with D perhaps matching TRBD1 (6 bases). The CDR3 consists of 15 residues. Per germline, CDR1 SGDLS and CDR2 YYNGEE. Trimming took 4 bases from V and 0 from J, leaving 11 bases between them. CDR3 DNA sequence: TGTGCCAGCAGCCCTCAGGGGAGCTCCTACAATGAGCAGTTCTTC. This encodes CASSPQGSSYNEQFF.

V is TRBV5-8 and J is TRBJ2-5, with D perhaps TRBD1 (6 bases). Germline-derived CDR1 and CDR2 are SGHTS and YDEGEE. The V end lost 7 bases, the J end lost 2 bases, and 12 bases lay between the germline ends. The CDR3 length is 13 residues. The CDR3 here is CASLRTAQETQYF. CDR3 coding DNA: TGTGCCAGCCTTCGGACAGCGCAAGAGACCCAGTACTTC.

The chain recombines TRBV29-1 with TRBJ2-7; D is perhaps TRBD1 (5 bases). V was cut by 3 bases and J by 0 bases, with 12 bases left in between. This CDR3 has 14 residues. Germline V CDR1 and CDR2: SQVTM, ANQGSEA. The CDR3 DNA reads TGCAGCGTTGATACCGGTGACAGCTCCTACGAGCAGTACTTC. Translation gives CSVDTGDSSYEQYF.

J is TRBJ1-1 and V is TRBV18, with D hard to call. This CDR3 spans 14 amino acids. V was clipped by 3 bases and J by 1 base, with 9 bases between them. The germline V gene has CDR1 KGHSH and CDR2 LQKENI. CDR3 DNA: TGTGCCAGCTCACCGGGTAGACAGAACACTGAAGCTTTCTTT. It yields the protein CASSPGRQNTEAFF.

The chain uses TRBV11-2 and TRBJ2-5; TRBD2 aligns across 7 bases. The ends lost 6 bases at V and 2 bases at J; junction bases unmatched: 9. This CDR3 contains 15 residues. Germline V gives CDR1 SGHAT, CDR2 FQNNGV. As DNA, the CDR3 is TGTGCCAGCAGATCAAGGGCGGGGGAACAAGAGACCCAGTACTTC. Protein: CASRSRAGEQETQYF.

This clone is a singleton in its sample. The rearrangement joins TRBV27 to TRBJ2-3; 9 positions agree with TRBD1. This CDR3 contains 16 residues. Trimming at V came to 4 bases and at J to 8 bases, leaving 13 bases not matched to a gene. Germline V CDR1 and CDR2: MNHEY, SMNVEV (reference sequence). The CDR3 DNA follows: TGTGCCAGCAGTTCCACAACAGGGGGCTTGTGGGGTACGCAGTATTTT. Its protein is CASSSTTGGLWGTQYF.

The chain links TRBV30 to TRBJ1-1; 7 bases match TRBD1. CDR3 size: 10 residues. The germline V gene encodes CDR1 GTSNPN and CDR2 SVGIG (reference sequence). V trimming: 8 bases; J trimming: 8 bases; junction bases outside the gene matches: 5. The CDR3 nucleotides are TGTGCCGGACAGACAGGGGAAGCTTTCTTT. Amino acids: CAGQTGEAFF.

The chain couples TRBV7-2 to TRBJ1-5; maybe TRBD1 (5 bases). Germline CDR1 SGHTA, CDR2 FQGNSA. The V gene lost 4 bases and the J gene lost 4 bases, with 11 bases spanning the gap. The CDR3 length is 14 residues. The CDR3 loop is CASSSGFVNQPQHF. The CDR3 DNA is TGTGCCAGCAGCTCAGGGTTTGTTAATCAGCCCCAGCATTTT.

The chain employs TRBV15 and TRBJ1-1, with D unclear. Germline-derived CDR1 and CDR2 are LNHNV and YYDKDF (reference sequence). This CDR3 is 12 amino acids long. Trimming pared 0 bases from V and 7 bases from J, leaving 6 bases between. CDR3 DNA sequence: TGTGCCACCAGCAGAGATTGGAGTGAAGCTTTCTTT. Protein sequence: CATSRDWSEAFF.

The chain uses TRBV4-1 and TRBJ1-1, with 10 bases aligning to TRBD1. Per germline, CDR1 MGHRA and CDR2 YSYEKL. CDR3 length: 15 amino acids. Trimming took 4 bases from V and 5 from J; bases not matched to a gene: 7. In DNA form, the CDR3 reads TGCGCCAGCAGCCCGCGACAGGGGGCGATGACTGAAGCTTTCTTT. It specifies CASSPRQGAMTEAFF.

This rearrangement joins TRBV18 to TRBJ2-5; 8 bases are shared with TRBD2. V shed 4 bases, J shed 2 bases, and the junction held 18 bases outside the gene matches. The CDR3 has 19 residues. Germline CDR1 and CDR2: KGHSH and LQKENI. CDR3 protein: CASSLTPGGETSLQETQYF. The DNA for the CDR3 is TGTGCCAGCTCACTGACCCCCGGGGGGGAAACCTCCTTGCAAGAGACCCAGTACTTC. Full variable domain (outside the CDR3, taken from reference TRBV18 and TRBJ2-5): NAGVMQNPRHLVRRRGQEARLRCSPMKGHSHVYWYRQLPEEGLKFMVYLQKENIIDESGMPKERFSAEFPKEGPSILRIQQVVRGDSAAYFCASSLTPGGETSLQETQYFGPGTRLLVL.